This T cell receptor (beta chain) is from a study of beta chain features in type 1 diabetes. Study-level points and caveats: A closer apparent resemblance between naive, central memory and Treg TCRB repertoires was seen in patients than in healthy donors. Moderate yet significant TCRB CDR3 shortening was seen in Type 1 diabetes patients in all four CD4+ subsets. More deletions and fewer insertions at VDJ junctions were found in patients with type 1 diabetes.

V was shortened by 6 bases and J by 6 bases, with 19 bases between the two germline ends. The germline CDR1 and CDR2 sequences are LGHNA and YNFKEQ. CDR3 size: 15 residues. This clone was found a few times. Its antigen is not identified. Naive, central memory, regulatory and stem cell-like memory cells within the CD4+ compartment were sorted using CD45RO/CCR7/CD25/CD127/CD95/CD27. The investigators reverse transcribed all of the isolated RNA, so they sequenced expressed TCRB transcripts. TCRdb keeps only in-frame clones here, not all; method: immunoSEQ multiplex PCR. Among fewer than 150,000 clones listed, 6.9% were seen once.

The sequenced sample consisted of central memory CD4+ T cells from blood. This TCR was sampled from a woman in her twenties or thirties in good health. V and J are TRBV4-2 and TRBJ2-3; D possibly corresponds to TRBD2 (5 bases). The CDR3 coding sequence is TGTGCCAGCAGACTGGAAAGCGGAGACGGGGATACGCAGTATTTT. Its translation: CASRLESGDGDTQYF.